The source of this TCR beta chain is a study of cytomegalovirus exposure and HLA in healthy donors. Findings and limits, study-wide: Later work associated roughly 17,000 TCR beta sequences with HLA alleles at 0.05 false discovery rate.

With respect to this clone: Antigen unknown.

PCR used 60 Vbeta primers and 13 Jbeta primers. Sequencing used immunoSEQ multiplex PCR; TCRdb keeps in-frame clones, though not all of them. The sample records 110,000 to 150,000 clones, about 82% being singletons. The donors, nominally healthy at sampling, likely had unrecorded immune exposures. The sequenced sample consisted of PBMCs. The clonotype originates from a woman aged 40 to 50 in good health and CMV-seropositive.

The CDR3 region is CASSWVSGSYEQYF. DNA for the CDR3: TGTGCCAGCAGTTGGGTAAGCGGGAGCTACGAGCAGTACTTC. The V call is TRBV28, the J call TRBJ2-7, with 8 positions matching TRBD2. With V trimmed by 4 bases and J by 3 bases, 5 bases remained unmatched. The CDR3 extends over 14 amino acids. Germline loops: CDR1 MDHEN, CDR2 SYDVKM.